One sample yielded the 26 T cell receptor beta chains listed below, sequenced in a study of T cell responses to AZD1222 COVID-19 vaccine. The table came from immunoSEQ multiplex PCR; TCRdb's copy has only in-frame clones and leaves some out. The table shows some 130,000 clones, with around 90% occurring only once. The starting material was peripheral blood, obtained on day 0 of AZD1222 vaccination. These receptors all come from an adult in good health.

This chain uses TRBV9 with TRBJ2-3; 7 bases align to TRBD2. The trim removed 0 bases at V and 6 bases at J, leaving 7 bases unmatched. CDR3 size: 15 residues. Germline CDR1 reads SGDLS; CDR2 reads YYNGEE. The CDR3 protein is CASSVDGAGVDTQYF. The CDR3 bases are TGTGCCAGCAGCGTAGATGGTGCGGGGGTGGATACGCAGTATTTT.

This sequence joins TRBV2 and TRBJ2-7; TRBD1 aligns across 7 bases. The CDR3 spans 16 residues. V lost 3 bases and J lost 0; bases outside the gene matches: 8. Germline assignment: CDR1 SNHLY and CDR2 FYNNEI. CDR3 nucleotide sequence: TGTGCCAGCAGTGATTGGGGGACAGATAGCTCCTACGAGCAGTACTTC. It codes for CASSDWGTDSSYEQYF.

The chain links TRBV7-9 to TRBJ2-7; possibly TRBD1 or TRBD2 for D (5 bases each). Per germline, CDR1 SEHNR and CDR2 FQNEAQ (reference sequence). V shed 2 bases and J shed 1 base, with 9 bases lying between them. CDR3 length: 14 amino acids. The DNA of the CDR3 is TGTGCCAGCAGCTTACCCGGGGCTTCCTACGAGCAGTACTTC. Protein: CASSLPGASYEQYF.

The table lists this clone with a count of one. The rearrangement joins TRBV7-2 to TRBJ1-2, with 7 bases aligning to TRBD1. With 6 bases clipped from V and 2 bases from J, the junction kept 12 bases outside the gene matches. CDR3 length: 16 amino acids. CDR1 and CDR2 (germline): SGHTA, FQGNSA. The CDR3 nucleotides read TGTGCCAGCAGACTCGGGAGGGCAGGGGGGAACTATGGCTACACCTTC. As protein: CASRLGRAGGNYGYTF.

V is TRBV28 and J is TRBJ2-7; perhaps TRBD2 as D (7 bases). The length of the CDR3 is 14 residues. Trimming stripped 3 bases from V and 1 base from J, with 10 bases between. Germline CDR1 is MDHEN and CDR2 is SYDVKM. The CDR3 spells CASSLRGLSYEQYF. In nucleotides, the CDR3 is TGTGCCAGCAGTTTGCGGGGGCTTTCCTACGAGCAGTACTTC. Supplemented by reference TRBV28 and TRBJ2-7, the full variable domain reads DVKVTQSSRYLVKRTGEKVFLECVQDMDHENMFWYRQDPGLGLRLIYFSYDVKMKEKGDIPEGYSVSREKKERFSLILESASTNQTSMYLCASSLRGLSYEQYFGPGTRLTVT.

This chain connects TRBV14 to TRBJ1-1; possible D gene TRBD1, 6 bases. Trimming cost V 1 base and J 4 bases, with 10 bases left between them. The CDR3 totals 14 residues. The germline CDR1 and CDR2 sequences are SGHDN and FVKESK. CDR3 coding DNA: TGTGCCAGCAGCCAAGCCAACAGGGCCACTGAAGCTTTCTTT. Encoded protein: CASSQANRATEAFF.

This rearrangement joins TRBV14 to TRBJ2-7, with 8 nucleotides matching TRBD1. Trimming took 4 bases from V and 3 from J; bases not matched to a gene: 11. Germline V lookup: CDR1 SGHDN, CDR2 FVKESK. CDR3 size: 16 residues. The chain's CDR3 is CASSPGPPGQGYEQYF. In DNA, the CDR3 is TGTGCCAGCAGCCCCGGGCCGCCAGGACAGGGCTACGAGCAGTACTTC. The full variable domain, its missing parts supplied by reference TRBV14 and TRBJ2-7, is EAGVTQFPSHSVIEKGQTVTLRCDPISGHDNLYWYRRVMGKEIKFLLHFVKESKQDESGMPNNRFLAERTGGTYSTLKVQPAELEDSGVYFCASSPGPPGQGYEQYFGPGTRLTVT.

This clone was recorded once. CDR3 sequence (DNA): TGTGCCAGCAGCTTACCGAAGGGGGTGAACACTGAAGCTTTCTTT. Residues: CASSLPKGVNTEAFF. The chain joins TRBV11-2 to TRBJ1-1; TRBD1 might be the D (6 bases). The germline V gene has CDR1 SGHAT and CDR2 FQNNGV. The CDR3 spans 15 residues. V shed 2 bases and J shed 0 bases, with 10 bases lying between them. The whole variable domain, filled in from reference TRBV11-2 and TRBJ1-1, reads EAGVAQSPRYKIIEKRQSVAFWCNPISGHATLYWYQQILGQGPKLLIQFQNNGVVDDSQLPKDRFSAERLKGVDSTLKIQPAKLEDSAVYLCASSLPKGVNTEAFFGQGTRLTVV.

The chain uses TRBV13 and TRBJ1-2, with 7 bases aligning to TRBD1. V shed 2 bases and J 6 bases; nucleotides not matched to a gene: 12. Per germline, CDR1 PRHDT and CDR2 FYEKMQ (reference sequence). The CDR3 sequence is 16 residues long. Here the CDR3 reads CASSLRWRGRFDGYTF. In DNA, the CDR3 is TGTGCCAGCAGCTTACGGTGGAGGGGGCGCTTTGATGGCTACACCTTC.

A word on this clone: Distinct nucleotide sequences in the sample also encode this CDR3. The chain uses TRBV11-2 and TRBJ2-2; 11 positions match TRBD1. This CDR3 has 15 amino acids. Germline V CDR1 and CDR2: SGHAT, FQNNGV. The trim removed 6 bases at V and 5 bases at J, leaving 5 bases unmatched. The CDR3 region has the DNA TGTGCCAGCAGGGACAGGGGGCAAGGGACCGGGGAGCTGTTTTTT. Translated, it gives CASRDRGQGTGELFF. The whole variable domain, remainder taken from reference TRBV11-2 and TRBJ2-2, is EAGVAQSPRYKIIEKRQSVAFWCNPISGHATLYWYQQILGQGPKLLIQFQNNGVVDDSQLPKDRFSAERLKGVDSTLKIQPAKLEDSAVYLCASRDRGQGTGELFFGEGSRLTVL.

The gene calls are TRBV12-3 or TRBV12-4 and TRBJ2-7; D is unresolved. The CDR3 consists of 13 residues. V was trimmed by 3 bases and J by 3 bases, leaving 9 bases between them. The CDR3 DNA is TGTGCCAGCAGTTTGAACCTCAACTACGAGCAGTACTTC. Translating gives CASSLNLNYEQYF.

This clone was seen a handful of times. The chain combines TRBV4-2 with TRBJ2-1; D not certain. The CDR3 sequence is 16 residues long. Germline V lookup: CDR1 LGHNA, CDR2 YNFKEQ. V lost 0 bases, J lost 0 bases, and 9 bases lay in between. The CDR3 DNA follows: TGTGCCAGCAGCCAAGATGCGGCTAGCTCCTACAATGAGCAGTTCTTC. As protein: CASSQDAASSYNEQFF.

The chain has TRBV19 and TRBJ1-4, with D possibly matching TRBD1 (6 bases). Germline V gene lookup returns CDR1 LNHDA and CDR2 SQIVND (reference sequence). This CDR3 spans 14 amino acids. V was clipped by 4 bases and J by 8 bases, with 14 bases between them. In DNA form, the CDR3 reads TGTGCCAGTAGTAATACCTGGGACAACGAAAAACTGTTTTTT. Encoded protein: CASSNTWDNEKLFF.

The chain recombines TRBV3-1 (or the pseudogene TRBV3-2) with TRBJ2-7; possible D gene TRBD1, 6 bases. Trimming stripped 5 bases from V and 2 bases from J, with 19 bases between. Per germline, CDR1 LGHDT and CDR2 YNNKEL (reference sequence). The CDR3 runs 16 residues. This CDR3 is CASSSLQGSLPYEQYF. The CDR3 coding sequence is TGTGCCAGCAGCTCCCTGCAGGGGTCTCTTCCCTACGAGCAGTACTTC.

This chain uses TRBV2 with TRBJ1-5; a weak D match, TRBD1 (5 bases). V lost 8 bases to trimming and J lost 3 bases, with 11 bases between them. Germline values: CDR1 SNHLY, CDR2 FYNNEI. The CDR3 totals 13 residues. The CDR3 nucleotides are TGTGCCAGCGGCCTAGGGGTCAATCAGCCCCAGCATTTT. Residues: CASGLGVNQPQHF.

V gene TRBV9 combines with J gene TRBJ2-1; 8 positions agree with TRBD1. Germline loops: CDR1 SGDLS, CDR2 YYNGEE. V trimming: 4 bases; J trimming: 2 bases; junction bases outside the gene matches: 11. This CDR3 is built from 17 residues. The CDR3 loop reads CASSQGTGPGPYNEQFF. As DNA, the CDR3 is TGTGCCAGCAGCCAGGGGACAGGACCAGGGCCCTACAATGAGCAGTTCTTC.

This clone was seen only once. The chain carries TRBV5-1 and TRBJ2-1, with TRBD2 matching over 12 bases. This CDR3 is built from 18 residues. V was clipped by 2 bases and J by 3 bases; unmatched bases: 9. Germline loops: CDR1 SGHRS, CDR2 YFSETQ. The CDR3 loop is CASSFSWTSGTYYNEQFF. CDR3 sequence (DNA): TGCGCCAGCAGCTTTTCTTGGACTAGCGGGACCTACTACAATGAGCAGTTCTTC.

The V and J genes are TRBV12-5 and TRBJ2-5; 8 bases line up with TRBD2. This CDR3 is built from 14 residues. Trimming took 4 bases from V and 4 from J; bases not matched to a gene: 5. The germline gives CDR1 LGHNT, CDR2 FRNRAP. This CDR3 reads CASGSTSVRETQYF. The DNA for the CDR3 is TGTGCTAGTGGTTCGACTAGCGTTAGAGAGACCCAGTACTTC.

In DNA, the CDR3 is TGTGCCAGCAGTTCACTCGGACAGGCCCATGGCTACACCTTC. It codes for CASSSLGQAHGYTF. The chain uses TRBV28 and TRBJ1-2, with 7 nucleotides matching TRBD1. The CDR3 runs to 14 residues. Germline lookup yields CDR1 MDHEN and CDR2 SYDVKM. J was trimmed by 6 bases and V by 4 bases; bases with no gene match: 8.

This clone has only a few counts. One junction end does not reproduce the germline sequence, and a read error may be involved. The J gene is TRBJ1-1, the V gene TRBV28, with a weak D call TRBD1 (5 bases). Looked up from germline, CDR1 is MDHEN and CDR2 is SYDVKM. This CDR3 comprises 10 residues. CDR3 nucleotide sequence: TGCGGAGGGACGAACACTGAAGCTTTCTTT. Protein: CGGTNTEAFF.

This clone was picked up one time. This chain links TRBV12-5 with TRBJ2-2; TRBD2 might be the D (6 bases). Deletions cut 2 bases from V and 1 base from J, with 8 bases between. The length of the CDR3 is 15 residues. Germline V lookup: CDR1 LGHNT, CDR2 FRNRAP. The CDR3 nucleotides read TGTGCTAGTGGTTTGTTTAGCGGGAACACCGGGGAGCTGTTTTTT. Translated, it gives CASGLFSGNTGELFF. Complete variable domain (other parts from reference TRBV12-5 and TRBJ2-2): DARVTQTPRHKVTEMGQEVTMRCQPILGHNTVFWYRQTMMQGLELLAYFRNRAPLDDSGMPKDRFSAEMPDATLATLKIQPSEPRDSAVYFCASGLFSGNTGELFFGEGSRLTVL.

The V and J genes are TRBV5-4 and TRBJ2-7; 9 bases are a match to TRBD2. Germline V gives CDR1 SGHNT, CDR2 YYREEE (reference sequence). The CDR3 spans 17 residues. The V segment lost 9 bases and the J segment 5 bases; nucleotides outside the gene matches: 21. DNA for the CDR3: TGTGCCACTCGCCCCCGGAAGGGGCTAGCGGGACTCAACGAGCAGTACTTC. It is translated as CATRPRKGLAGLNEQYF.

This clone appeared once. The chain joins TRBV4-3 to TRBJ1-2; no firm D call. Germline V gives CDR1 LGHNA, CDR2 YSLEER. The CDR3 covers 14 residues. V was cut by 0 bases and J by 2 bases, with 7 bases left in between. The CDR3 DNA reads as TGCGCCAGCAGCCAAGAAAGAGTCAACTATGGCTACACCTTC. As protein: CASSQERVNYGYTF.

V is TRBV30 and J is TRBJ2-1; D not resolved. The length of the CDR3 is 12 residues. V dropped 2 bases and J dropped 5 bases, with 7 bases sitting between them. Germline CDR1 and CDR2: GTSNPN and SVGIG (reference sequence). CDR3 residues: CAWSSAHNEQFF. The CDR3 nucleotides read TGTGCCTGGAGTTCAGCCCACAATGAGCAGTTCTTC.

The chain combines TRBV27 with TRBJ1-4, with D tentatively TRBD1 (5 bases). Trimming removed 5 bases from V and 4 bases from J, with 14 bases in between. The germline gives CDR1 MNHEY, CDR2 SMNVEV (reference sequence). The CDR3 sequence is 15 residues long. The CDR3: CASSPRDAFNEKLFF. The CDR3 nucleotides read TGTGCCAGCAGTCCGAGGGACGCATTTAATGAAAAACTGTTTTTT. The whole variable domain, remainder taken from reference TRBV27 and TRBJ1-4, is EAQVTQNPRYLITVTGKKLTVTCSQNMNHEYMSWYRQDPGLGLRQIYYSMNVEVTDKGDVPEGYKVSRKEKRNFPLILESPSPNQTSLYFCASSPRDAFNEKLFFGSGTQLSVL.

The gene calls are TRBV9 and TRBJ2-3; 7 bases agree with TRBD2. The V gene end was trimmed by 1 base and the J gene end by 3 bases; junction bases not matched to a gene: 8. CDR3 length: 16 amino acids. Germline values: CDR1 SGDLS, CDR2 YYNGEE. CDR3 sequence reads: CASSVLGGGPTDTQYF. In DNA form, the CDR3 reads TGTGCCAGCAGCGTATTGGGGGGAGGGCCGACAGATACGCAGTATTTT.